This T cell receptor beta chain was identified in a study of OX40 agonist ivuxolimab in advanced cancers. The CDR3 has 13 residues. The ends were cut back, 0 bases at V and 5 bases at J, with 8 bases in the middle. The germline CDR1 and CDR2 sequences are SGHNT and YYREEE (reference sequence). Sequencing used immunoSEQ multiplex PCR; TCRdb keeps in-frame clones, though not all of them. The sample consists of fewer than 20,000 clones, 86% of them appearing once. The specimen was CD4+ or CD8+ T cells sorted from blood, collected in a trial of the OX40 agonist ivuxolimab. The chain uses TRBV5-4 and TRBJ2-5; D is unresolved. This TCR came from an adult with an advanced solid tumor such as melanoma, head and neck, liver or kidney cancer. CDR3 in amino acids: CASSLGLGETQYF. The CDR3 DNA reads as TGTGCCAGCAGCTTGGGACTGGGGGAGACCCAGTACTTC.